This T cell receptor (beta chain) stems from a study of T cell changes during pregnancy in multiple sclerosis. Some clones are missing from TCRdb's copy, which holds only in-frame ones; the method was immunoSEQ multiplex PCR. Here the sample spans 30,000 to 40,000 clones, over 90% being singletons. This TCR derives from a female donor with multiple sclerosis, enrolled in a pregnancy study. The sample here was CD4+ T cells from peripheral blood mononuclear cells, taken in the second trimester of pregnancy.

CDR3 in amino acids: CAISDRGDGYTF. DNA of the CDR3: TGTGCCATCAGTGACAGGGGGGATGGCTACACCTTC. The rearrangement links TRBV10-3 to TRBJ1-2, with TRBD1 identical over 7 bases. V shed 3 bases, J shed 6 bases, and the junction held 1 base outside the gene matches. This CDR3 has 12 residues. CDR1 and CDR2 (germline): ENHRY, SYGVKD.